This T cell receptor beta chain originates from a study of T cell responses to AZD1222 COVID-19 vaccine. About the research overall: Second doses at about 4 or about 12 weeks were pooled.

Using immunoSEQ multiplex PCR, the repertoire was profiled, and TCRdb retains in-frame clones only, with some absent. Here the sample spans about 130,000 clones, 88% being singletons. The germline gives CDR1 SGDLS, CDR2 YYNGEE. V dropped 4 bases and J dropped 0 bases, with 12 bases sitting between them. The CDR3 is 15 amino acids. Sequencing used peripheral blood, obtained on day 0 of AZD1222 vaccination. V gene TRBV9 combines with J gene TRBJ2-3; D may correspond to TRBD1 or TRBD2 (6 bases each). This receptor was taken from an adult in good health. The CDR3: CASSLQGTSTDTQYF. CDR3 in DNA: TGTGCCAGCAGCCTGCAGGGGACTAGCACAGATACGCAGTATTTT.